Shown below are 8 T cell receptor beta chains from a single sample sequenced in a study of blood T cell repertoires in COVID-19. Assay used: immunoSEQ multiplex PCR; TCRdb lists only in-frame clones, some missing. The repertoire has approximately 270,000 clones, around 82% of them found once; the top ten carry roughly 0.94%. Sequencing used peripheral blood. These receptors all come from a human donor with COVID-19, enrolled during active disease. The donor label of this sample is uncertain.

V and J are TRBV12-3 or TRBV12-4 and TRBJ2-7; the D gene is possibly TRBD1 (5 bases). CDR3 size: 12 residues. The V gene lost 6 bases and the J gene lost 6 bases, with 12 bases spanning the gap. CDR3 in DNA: TGTGCCAGCAGCCCTGTAGGGGCCGAGCAGTACTTC. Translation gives CASSPVGAEQYF.

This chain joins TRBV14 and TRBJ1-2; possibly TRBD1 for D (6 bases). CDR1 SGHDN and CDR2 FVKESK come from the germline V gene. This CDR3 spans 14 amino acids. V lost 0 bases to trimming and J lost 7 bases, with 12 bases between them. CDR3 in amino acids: CASSQELGASGYTF. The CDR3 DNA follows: TGTGCCAGCAGCCAAGAACTGGGGGCCAGTGGCTACACCTTC.

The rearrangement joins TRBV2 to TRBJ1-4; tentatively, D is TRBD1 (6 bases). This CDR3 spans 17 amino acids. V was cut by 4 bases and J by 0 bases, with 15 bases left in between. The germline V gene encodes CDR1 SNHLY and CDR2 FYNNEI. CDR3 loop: CASSATGKRATNEKLFF. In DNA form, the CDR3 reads TGTGCCAGCAGTGCCACAGGGAAACGCGCAACTAATGAAAAACTGTTTTTT.

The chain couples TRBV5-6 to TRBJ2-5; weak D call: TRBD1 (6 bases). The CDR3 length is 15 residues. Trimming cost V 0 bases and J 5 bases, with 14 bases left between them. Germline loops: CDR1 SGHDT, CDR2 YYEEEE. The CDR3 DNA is TGTGCCAGCAGCTTGGCCTGGGGGCGCGGGGAGACCCAGTACTTC. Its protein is CASSLAWGRGETQYF.

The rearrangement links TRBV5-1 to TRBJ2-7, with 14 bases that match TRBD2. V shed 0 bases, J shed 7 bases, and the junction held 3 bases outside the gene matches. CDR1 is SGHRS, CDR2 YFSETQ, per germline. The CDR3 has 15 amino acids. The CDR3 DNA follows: TGCGCCAGCAGCTTGGGACTAGCGGGAGGGAGAGAGCAGTACTTC. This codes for CASSLGLAGGREQYF.

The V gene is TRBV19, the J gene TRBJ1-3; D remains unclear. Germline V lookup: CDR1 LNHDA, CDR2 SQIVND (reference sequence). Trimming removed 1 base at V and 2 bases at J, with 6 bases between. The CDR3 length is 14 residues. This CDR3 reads CASSIVGTGNTIYF. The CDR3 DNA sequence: TGTGCCAGTAGTATAGTTGGCACTGGAAACACCATATATTTT. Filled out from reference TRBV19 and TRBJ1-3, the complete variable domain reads DGGITQSPKYLFRKEGQNVTLSCEQNLNHDAMYWYRQDPGQGLRLIYYSQIVNDFQKGDIAEGYSVSREKKESFPLTVTSAQKNPTAFYLCASSIVGTGNTIYFGEGSWLTVV.

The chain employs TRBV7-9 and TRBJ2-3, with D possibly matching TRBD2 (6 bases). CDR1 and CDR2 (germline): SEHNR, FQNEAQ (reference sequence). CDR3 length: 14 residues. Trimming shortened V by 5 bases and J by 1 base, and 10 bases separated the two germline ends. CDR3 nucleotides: TGTGCCAGCAGCCGACTAGGGGGCACAGATACGCAGTATTTT. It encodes CASSRLGGTDTQYF.

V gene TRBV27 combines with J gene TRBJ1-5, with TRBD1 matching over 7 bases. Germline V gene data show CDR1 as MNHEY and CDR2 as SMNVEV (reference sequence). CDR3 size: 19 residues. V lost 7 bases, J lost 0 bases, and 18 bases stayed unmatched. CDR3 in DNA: TGTGCCAGCACCCCGTACTTCGAGACAGGGCTTTATAGCAATCAGCCCCAGCATTTT. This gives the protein CASTPYFETGLYSNQPQHF.